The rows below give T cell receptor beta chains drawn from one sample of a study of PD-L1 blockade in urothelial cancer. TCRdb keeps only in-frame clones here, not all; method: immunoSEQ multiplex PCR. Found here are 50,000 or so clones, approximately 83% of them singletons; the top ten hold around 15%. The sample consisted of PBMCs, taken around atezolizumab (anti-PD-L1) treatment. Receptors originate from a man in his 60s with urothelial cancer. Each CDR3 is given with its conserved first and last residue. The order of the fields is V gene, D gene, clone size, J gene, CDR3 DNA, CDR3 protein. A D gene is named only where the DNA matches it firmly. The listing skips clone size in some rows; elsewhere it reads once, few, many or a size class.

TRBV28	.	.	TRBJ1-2	TGTGCCAGCAGTTCGGACAGTGGCTACACCTTC	CASSSDSGYTF
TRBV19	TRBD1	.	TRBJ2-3	TGTGCCAGTAGCGACAGGGCCACAGATACGCAGTATTTT	CASSDRATDTQYF
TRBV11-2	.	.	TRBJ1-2	TGTGCCAGCAGCTTAGGGCCAGGGATCGATGGGTATGGCTACACCTTC	CASSLGPGIDGYGYTF
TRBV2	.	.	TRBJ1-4	TGTGCCGTCCGGGACATAGATGAAAAACTGTTTTTT	CAVRDIDEKLFF
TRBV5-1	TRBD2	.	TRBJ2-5	TGCGCCAGCAGCTTTTCTAGCGGGGTCTTGGAGACCCAGTACTTC	CASSFSSGVLETQYF
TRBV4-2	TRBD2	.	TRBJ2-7	TGTGCCAGCAGCCAAGCCCTAGCGGGAGGGCCCTACGAGCAGTACTTC	CASSQALAGGPYEQYF
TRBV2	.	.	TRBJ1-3	TGTGCCAGCAGTCTGGGGCTACTCTCTGGAAACACCATATATTTT	CASSLGLLSGNTIYF
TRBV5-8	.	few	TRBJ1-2	TGTGCCAGCAGCTCCCTGGACAGCTCGATTAACTATGGCTACACCTTC	CASSSLDSSINYGYTF
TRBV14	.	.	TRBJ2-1	TGTGCCAGCAGCCTTAGTGGTACCTACAATGAGCAGTTCTTC	CASSLSGTYNEQFF
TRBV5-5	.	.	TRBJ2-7	TGTGCCAGCAGCCCAGGAGACAGTTCAGAGCAGTACTTC	CASSPGDSSEQYF
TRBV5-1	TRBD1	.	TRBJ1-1	TGCGCCAGCAGGCAGGGACAGATCGCTGAAGCTTTCTTT	CASRQGQIAEAFF
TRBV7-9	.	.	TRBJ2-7	TGTGCCAGCAGCTTAGGCTCAGGGAGGATCGAGCAGTACTTC	CASSLGSGRIEQYF
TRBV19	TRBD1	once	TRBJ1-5	TGTGCCAGTAGTATCTGGGGACAGAGACAGCCCCAGCATTTT	CASSIWGQRQPQHF
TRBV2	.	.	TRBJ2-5	TGTGCCAGCGGAGACTTACTAGCTGAGACCCAGTACTTC	CASGDLLAETQYF
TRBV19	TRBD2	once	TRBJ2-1	TGTGCCAGTAGTCCTGGGACTAGAGGTTCGGAGCAGTTCTTC	CASSPGTRGSEQFF
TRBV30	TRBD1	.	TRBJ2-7	TGTGCCTGGAGCGCCAGGGGGCTTCTCTCCTACGAGCAGTACTTC	CAWSARGLLSYEQYF
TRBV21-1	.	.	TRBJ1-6	TGTGCCAGCAGCAAGCCGGGACAGGGTGGTTCACCCCTCCACTTT	CASSKPGQGGSPLHF
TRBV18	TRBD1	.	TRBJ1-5	TGTGCCAGCTCACCCGGGACAGAAAATCAGCCCCAGCATTTT	CASSPGTENQPQHF
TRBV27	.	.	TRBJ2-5	TGTGCCAGCAGTTTGATCTTCGGGGGTCGGGAGACCCAGTACTTC	CASSLIFGGRETQYF
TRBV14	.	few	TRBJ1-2	TGTGCCAGCAGCCAAAATAGGTGGGGCGACTATGGCTACACCTTC	CASSQNRWGDYGYTF
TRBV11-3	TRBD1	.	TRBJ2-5	TGTGCCAGCAGCCCAGGGGACAGCCGTGAGACCCAGTACTTC	CASSPGDSRETQYF
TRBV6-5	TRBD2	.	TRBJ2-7	TGTGCCAGCAGTTACTCGATGGGGGGGAGCTCCTACGAGCAGTACTTC	CASSYSMGGSSYEQYF
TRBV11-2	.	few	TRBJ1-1	TGTGCCAGCAGCTTTAACCGCGGCACTGAAGCTTTCTTT	CASSFNRGTEAFF
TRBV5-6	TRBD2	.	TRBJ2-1	TGTGCCAGCAGCCTTAGCGGGAGGGACAATGAGCAGTTCTTC	CASSLSGRDNEQFF
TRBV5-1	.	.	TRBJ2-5	TGCGCCAGCAGTTGGGCGTTCCAAGAGACCCAGTACTTC	CASSWAFQETQYF
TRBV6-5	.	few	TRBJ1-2	TGTGCCAGCAGACCGGACAGAAACTATGGCTACACCTTC	CASRPDRNYGYTF
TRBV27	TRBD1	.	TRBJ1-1	TGTGCCAGCAGTTTCAACAGGGGGATGAATACTGAAGCTTTCTTT	CASSFNRGMNTEAFF
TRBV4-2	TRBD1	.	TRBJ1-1	TGTGCCAGCAACCGTTGGATTGGGACAGGGTCCATGAACACTGAAGCTTTCTTT	CASNRWIGTGSMNTEAFF
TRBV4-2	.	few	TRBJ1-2	TGTGCCAGCAGCCAAGCAATCCGTCAGGGATTCACCTTC	CASSQAIRQGFTF
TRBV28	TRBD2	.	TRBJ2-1	TGTGCCAGCTTAGCGGGGGGTCTTACGAGCTCCTACAATGAGCAGTTCTTC	CASLAGGLTSSYNEQFF
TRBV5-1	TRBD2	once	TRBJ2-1	TGCGCCAGCAGCTTGGATGCGGGAGTAGGTTTGAATGAGCAGTTCTTC	CASSLDAGVGLNEQFF
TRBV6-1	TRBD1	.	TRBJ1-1	TGTGCCAGCAGTTGGACAGGGGAGGACACTGAAGCTTTCTTT	CASSWTGEDTEAFF
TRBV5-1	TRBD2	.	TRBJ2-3	TGCGCCAGCAGCTTGTTCTACGGACTAGCGGGGAGCACAGATACGCAGTATTTT	CASSLFYGLAGSTDTQYF
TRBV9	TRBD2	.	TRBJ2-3	TGTGCCAGCAGCGTAGACCCTAGCGGGGGGGTGGATACGCAGTATTTT	CASSVDPSGGVDTQYF
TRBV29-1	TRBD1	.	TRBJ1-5	TGCAGCGTGGGGACAGGGGGAAATCAGCCCCAGCATTTT	CSVGTGGNQPQHF
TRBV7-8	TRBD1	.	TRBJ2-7	TGTGCCAGCAGCTTCGGAGACAGGGGATACGAGCAGTACTTC	CASSFGDRGYEQYF
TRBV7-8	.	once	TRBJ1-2	TGTGCCAGCAGCTTAGTTACCAGGACTGCGTCTCATGGCTACACCTTC	CASSLVTRTASHGYTF
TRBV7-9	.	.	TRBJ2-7	TGTGCCAGCAGCTTAACCGGTTCCACCTACGAGCAGTACTTC	CASSLTGSTYEQYF
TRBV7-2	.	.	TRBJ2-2	TGTGCCAGCAGCTCCCGGGGGACCGGGGAGCTGTTTTTT	CASSSRGTGELFF
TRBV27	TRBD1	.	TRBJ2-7	TGTGCCAGCAGTCAAACGAACACAGGGGCCAAAACTTTCTTC	CASSQTNTGAKTFF
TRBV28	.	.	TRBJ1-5	TGTGCCAGCAGTTGGACAATGGGCAATCAGCCCCAGCATTTT	CASSWTMGNQPQHF
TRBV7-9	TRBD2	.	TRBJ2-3	TGTGCCAGCAGCGCTCCTCTAGCGGGGGGTAGCACAGATACGCAGTATTTT	CASSAPLAGGSTDTQYF
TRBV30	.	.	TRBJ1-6	TGTGCCTGGGGGGGGGCCGCCCTTACAAATTCACCCCTCCACTTT	CAWGGAALTNSPLHF
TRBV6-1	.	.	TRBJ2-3	TGTGCCAGCAGACAGGATTTATTGAATGCAGATACGCAGTATTTT	CASRQDLLNADTQYF
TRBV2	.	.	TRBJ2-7	TGTGCCAGCAGAGCATGGGAGCCACAACTCTACGAGCAGTACTTC	CASRAWEPQLYEQYF
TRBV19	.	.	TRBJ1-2	TGTGCCAGTAAGGGGGAGTCCTATGGCTACACCTTC	CASKGESYGYTF
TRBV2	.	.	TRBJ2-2	TGTGCCAGCAGTGTTAAGGGGGGGGGCACCGGGGAGCTGTTTTTT	CASSVKGGGTGELFF
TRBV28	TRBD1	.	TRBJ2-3	TGTGCCAGCAGTTCATCGGGACAGGGAAAGGCAGATACGCAGTATTTT	CASSSSGQGKADTQYF
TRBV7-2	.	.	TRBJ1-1	TGTGCCAGCAGCCGGGACATTGTAACTGAAGCTTTCTTT	CASSRDIVTEAFF
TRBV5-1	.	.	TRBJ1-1	TGCGCCAGCAGCCCCGGAGGGGGGGGCGCTGCTTTCTTT	CASSPGGGGAAFF
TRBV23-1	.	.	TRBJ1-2	TGCGCCAACGGGGAGGGTGGCTACACCTTC	CANGEGGYTF
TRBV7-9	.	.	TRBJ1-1	TGTGCCAGCAGCTTCGGACTAGCCGAAGCTTTCTTT	CASSFGLAEAFF
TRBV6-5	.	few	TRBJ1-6	TGTGCCAGCAGTTGGGAGGTCGGCAGTTCACCCCTCCACTTT	CASSWEVGSSPLHF
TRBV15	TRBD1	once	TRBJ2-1	TGTGCCACCAGCAGAGATTTGTGGGACAGGGGATATGAGCAGTTCTTC	CATSRDLWDRGYEQFF
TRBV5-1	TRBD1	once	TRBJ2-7	TGCGCCAGCAGCTTTGGAGGGACAGGCTACGAGCAGTACTTC	CASSFGGTGYEQYF
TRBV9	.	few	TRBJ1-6	TGTGCCAGCAGCGGACAGGTTGAACTGTCACCCCTCCACTTT	CASSGQVELSPLHF
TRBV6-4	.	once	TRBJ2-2	TGTGCCAGCAGTGACTGGGGCGGTAGTCGTAGCACCGGGGAGCTGTTTTTT	CASSDWGGSRSTGELFF